Listed below are T cell receptor beta chains from one sample, sequenced in a study of shared clonotypes between healthy human individuals. This table comes from immunoSEQ multiplex PCR, and its TCRdb copy is limited to in-frame clones, with some not included. The top ten hold approximately 0.11% of the sample, which has approximately 600,000 clones, about 95% seen once. The source material was naive CD8+ T cells sorted from blood. The receptors come from a woman in her 30s in good health. CDR3s include the opening cysteine and the closing phenylalanine or tryptophan.

J gene: TRBJ2-7; CDR3 length: 12; V gene: TRBV7-9; CDR3 protein: CASSYGLDEQYF
J gene: TRBJ2-7; CDR3 length: 13; V gene: TRBV4-1; CDR3 protein: CASSQDTAYEQYF
J gene: TRBJ2-5; CDR3 length: 15; V gene: TRBV7-9; CDR3 protein: CASSLAASGSETQYF
J gene: TRBJ2-7; CDR3 length: 17; V gene: TRBV28; CDR3 protein: CASSSLAGGRGSYEQYF
J gene: TRBJ2-1; CDR3 length: 14; V gene: TRBV5-5; CDR3 protein: CASSLGETYNEQFF
J gene: TRBJ2-7; CDR3 length: 15; V gene: TRBV6-5; CDR3 protein: CASSYLRDRDYEQYF
J gene: TRBJ2-7; CDR3 length: 16; V gene: TRBV5-4; CDR3 protein: CASSPWRPGSSYEQYF
J gene: TRBJ2-2; CDR3 length: 12; V gene: TRBV29-1; CDR3 protein: CSVVGGRGELFF
J gene: TRBJ1-5; CDR3 length: 13; V gene: TRBV4-1; CDR3 protein: CASSQELEQPQHF
J gene: TRBJ1-4; CDR3 length: 13; V gene: TRBV5-4; CDR3 protein: CASSLDREEKLFF
J gene: TRBJ2-4; CDR3 length: 21; V gene: TRBV27; CDR3 protein: CASSLWVRAGRFLWAKNIQYF
J gene: TRBJ2-2; CDR3 length: 14; V gene: TRBV7-6; CDR3 protein: CASTPSRGAGELFF
J gene: TRBJ1-2; CDR3 length: 15; V gene: TRBV7-1; CDR3 protein: CASSLFLSTNYGYTF
J gene: TRBJ1-1; CDR3 length: 15; V gene: TRBV4-1; CDR3 protein: CASSDPGELSTEAFF
J gene: .; CDR3 length: 12; V gene: TRBV2; CDR3 protein: CASRGQSYEQYF
J gene: TRBJ1-5; CDR3 length: 13; V gene: TRBV7-9; CDR3 protein: CASSLSVGQPQHF
J gene: TRBJ2-6; CDR3 length: 18; V gene: TRBV7-8; CDR3 protein: CASSLFGAVRTGANVLTF
J gene: TRBJ1-1; CDR3 length: 15; V gene: TRBV11-1; CDR3 protein: CASSAGTGLNTEAFF
J gene: TRBJ1-2; CDR3 length: 14; V gene: TRBV2; CDR3 protein: CASSEGQTNYGYTF
J gene: TRBJ1-2; CDR3 length: 15; V gene: TRBV6-1; CDR3 protein: CASSEWQGTIYGYTF
J gene: TRBJ1-1; CDR3 length: 12; V gene: TRBV19; CDR3 protein: CATSGRVTEAFF
J gene: TRBJ2-1; CDR3 length: 16; V gene: TRBV11-2; CDR3 protein: CASSLWGRALYNEQFF
J gene: TRBJ1-1; CDR3 length: 14; V gene: TRBV14; CDR3 protein: CASSREGGNTEAFF
J gene: TRBJ2-7; CDR3 length: 13; V gene: TRBV2; CDR3 protein: CATRDSVAYEQYF
J gene: TRBJ1-2; CDR3 length: 13; V gene: TRBV27; CDR3 protein: CASSGQGSFGYTF
J gene: TRBJ1-1; CDR3 length: 14; V gene: TRBV19; CDR3 protein: CASSIAEMNTEAFF
J gene: TRBJ1-3; CDR3 length: 14; V gene: TRBV6-5; CDR3 protein: CASSILGTGNTIYF
J gene: TRBJ2-7; CDR3 length: 13; V gene: TRBV11-3; CDR3 protein: CASSFTSSGEQYF
J gene: TRBJ1-1; CDR3 length: 15; V gene: TRBV4-1; CDR3 protein: CASSQVGGENTEAFF
J gene: TRBJ2-7; CDR3 length: 15; V gene: TRBV5-1; CDR3 protein: CASSFGRDFPYEQYF
J gene: TRBJ2-7; CDR3 length: 11; V gene: TRBV11-2; CDR3 protein: CASTRHYEQYF
J gene: TRBJ1-4; CDR3 length: 16; V gene: TRBV7-9; CDR3 protein: CASSFLTETPNEKLFF
J gene: TRBJ2-1; CDR3 length: 16; V gene: TRBV7-9; CDR3 protein: CASSLVGQGHYNEQFF
J gene: TRBJ2-7; CDR3 length: 15; V gene: TRBV27; CDR3 protein: CASSPLGTSSYEQYF
J gene: TRBJ2-7; CDR3 length: 14; V gene: TRBV11-2; CDR3 protein: CASSLVGRVGEQYF